This T cell receptor (beta chain) was captured in a study of T cell responses to AZD1222 COVID-19 vaccine (dated by TCRdb to about 2021). Regarding the research as a whole: AZD1222 recipients given second doses at about 4 weeks or at about 12 weeks were pooled, since spike-specific TCR depth and breadth were not found to differ between the two schedules. TCR sequencing was performed for about 250 trial participants, of whom approximately 200 were given two doses of AZD1222 and 26 were given two doses of MenACWY control vaccine. Trial participants were enrolled by age into 18-55, 56-69 and 70-plus year subgroups, with 148, 28 and 57 TCR-sequenced participants respectively. The investigation overall reported the following: Participants were mostly white British, with more females than males. The authors suggested clonal diversity may have been underestimated. The whole spike protein was spanned by vaccine-associated CD4 TCRs, and dominant responses were seen in regions 160-218 and 743-854. Conclusions about previously exposed vaccinees are limited, since just five or six AZD1222 recipients were seropositive for SARS-CoV-2 at baseline. No day 14 peak-response samples were available, so repertoires were characterized only after the peak T cell response. A significant rise in spike-specific TCR breadth and depth was observed after two AZD1222 doses relative to day 0 and relative to MenACWY recipients. Nearly half of unique spike-specific TCRs reportedly recognized epitopes outside regions mutated in the B.1.351 and B.1.1.7 variants. The 56-69-year group was small, and its depth increase did not reach significance, likely because of low power.

This clone was counted a single time. This clone's antigen is unknown. Base-call qualities are not available, and no considerably larger clone is one nucleotide away. In light of the paper, this sample's time point label describes: baseline before first vaccination. The vaccinee samples were drawn from two UK trials, COV001 and COV002, one of which was a single-blind randomized controlled phase 2/3 trial testing AZD1222 (ChAdOx1 nCoV-19) in healthy adults. For TCRbeta chain sequencing, PBMC samples from trial participants were taken at day 0 and at day 28 after the second dose. The CDR3 regions of human TCRbeta chains were analyzed by immunosequencing. Under the source paper's analysis protocol: Repertoire TCRs were matched against a reference library of SARS-CoV-2-specific TCRs generated with the MIRA antigen-specificity platform. Breadth was defined as the fraction of unique TCRs that were SARS-CoV-2-associated, and depth was defined as the fraction of total T cells that were SARS-CoV-2-associated. Each spike-specific TCR was assigned to its reactive spike region and to a CD4 or CD8 class using the MIRA data. Log10-transformed breadth and depth values were compared by one-way ANOVA with Sidak's multiple comparisons tests. In its TCRdb copy, this immuneACCESS table keeps in-frame sequences only and misses some clones. Where compared with another copy, unresolved V genes explain less than half of these, and the others have no known cause. The V and J calls and clone size are taken from that table; D and trimming were inferred from the DNA. The sample records 85,000 to 130,000 clones, 89% of which are singletons. Approximately 18% of the sample goes to the ten largest clones.

This TCR was sampled from an adult in good health. This specimen was peripheral blood, taken on day 0 of AZD1222 vaccination.

The DNA is as follows: TGCGCCAGCAGCCGAGAGCGGGGCCTATACGAGCAGTACTTC. Its protein is CASSRERGLYEQYF. The chain employs TRBV5-1 and TRBJ2-7; 7 bases in between match TRBD2. Looking up the germline V gene yields CDR1 SGHRS and CDR2 YFSETQ. From its cysteine to its phenylalanine, the CDR3 spans 14 amino acids. Only CDR3 DNA is held: 42 bases, read in frame from base 1. After removal of 4 bases from V and 4 bases from J, the junction retains 8 bases not matched to a gene.